The 32 T cell receptor beta chains presented below share a single source sample, sequenced in a study of technical replicates of blood from several donors. Clones were read by immunoSEQ multiplex PCR, and TCRdb kept only the in-frame ones, dropping some. Among around 79,000 clones, around 94% were seen once, and the ten largest hold under 0.3%. Sample: T cells isolated from PBMCs. The receptor source for this set is a human donor in good health.

This chain connects TRBV19 to TRBJ1-2; D call uncertain. The CDR3 covers 15 residues. Germline V gives CDR1 LNHDA, CDR2 SQIVND (reference sequence). V was clipped by 3 bases and J by 6 bases, with 17 bases between them. CDR3 protein: CASSMKVAEVDGYTF. Written as DNA, the CDR3 is TGTGCCAGTAGTATGAAGGTTGCGGAGGTAGATGGCTACACCTTC.

CDR3 DNA: TGTGCCAGCAGCGCAACAGGGGAGAATCAGCCCCAGCATTTT. This sequence encodes CASSATGENQPQHF. The chain links TRBV9 to TRBJ1-5; 7 bases line up with TRBD1. This CDR3 contains 14 residues. The V and J ends lost 3 bases and 4 bases, in that order; junction bases with no gene match: 4. Germline assignment: CDR1 SGDLS and CDR2 YYNGEE.

The chain has TRBV7-7 and TRBJ2-2; TRBD2 agrees at 10 bases. The V and J ends lost 5 bases and 5 bases, in that order; junction bases with no gene match: 2. Germline V CDR1 and CDR2: SSHAT, FNYEAQ (reference sequence). CDR3 length: 14 residues. The CDR3 DNA is TGTGCCAGCAGCGGGACTAGCGCAACCGGGGAGCTGTTTTTT. It specifies CASSGTSATGELFF.

V gene TRBV28 combines with J gene TRBJ1-2, with 8 positions matching TRBD1. The CDR3 runs to 13 residues. Germline trimming cut 5 bases from V and 3 bases from J; bases unmatched to any gene: 2. Per the germline V gene, CDR1 is MDHEN and CDR2 is SYDVKM. The CDR3 loop is CASSEDRDYGYTF. Written as DNA, the CDR3 is TGTGCCAGCAGTGAGGACAGGGACTATGGCTACACCTTC.

This chain joins TRBV6-5 and TRBJ1-1; the match to TRBD1 covers 7 bases. With V trimmed by 10 bases and J by 8 bases, 7 bases remained unmatched. This CDR3 comprises 11 residues. Germline CDR1 and CDR2: MNHEY and SVGAGI. The CDR3, as DNA: TGTGCCACGCAGCGACAGGGCGAAGCTTTCTTT. It specifies CATQRQGEAFF.

The chain has TRBV28 and TRBJ2-7; perhaps TRBD1 as D (6 bases). Germline V gene sequence: CDR1 MDHEN, CDR2 SYDVKM. The CDR3 sequence is 15 residues long. The ends were cut back, 3 bases at V and 2 bases at J, with 14 bases in the middle. CDR3 amino acids: CASSFSVGGAYEQYF. The CDR3 coding sequence is TGTGCCAGCAGTTTTAGTGTTGGGGGCGCCTACGAGCAGTACTTC. The full variable domain, completed using reference TRBV28 and TRBJ2-7, is DVKVTQSSRYLVKRTGEKVFLECVQDMDHENMFWYRQDPGLGLRLIYFSYDVKMKEKGDIPEGYSVSREKKERFSLILESASTNQTSMYLCASSFSVGGAYEQYFGPGTRLTVT.

The rearrangement uses TRBV11-2 and TRBJ1-3, with a tentative D call TRBD1 (5 bases). The CDR3 runs to 13 residues. Trimming removed 5 bases from V and 7 bases from J, with 12 bases in between. Germline assignment: CDR1 SGHAT and CDR2 FQNNGV. The CDR3 sequence is CASSTGTLNTIYF. In DNA, the CDR3 is TGTGCCAGCAGCACTGGGACTTTGAACACCATATATTTT.

The rearrangement joins TRBV5-1 to TRBJ1-4; 8 nucleotides align to TRBD1. The J segment lost 5 bases and the V segment lost 4 bases, leaving 7 bases of the junction unmatched. Per germline, CDR1 SGHRS and CDR2 YFSETQ. This CDR3 comprises 15 residues. For the CDR3, the DNA is TGCGCCAGCAGCCTTAAGACAGGGGACAATGAAAAACTGTTTTTT. This codes for CASSLKTGDNEKLFF.

This chain connects TRBV27 to TRBJ2-1; 7 nucleotides align to TRBD2. Germline values: CDR1 MNHEY, CDR2 SMNVEV (reference sequence). Trimming removed 5 bases from V and 7 bases from J; junction bases left unmatched: 14. CDR3 length: 16 residues. The CDR3 protein is CASSPTLARAPNEQFF. The CDR3 DNA is TGTGCCAGCAGTCCCACACTAGCGAGAGCACCTAATGAGCAGTTCTTC.

Written as DNA, the CDR3 is TGTGCCAGCAGGCGGCCGGGACTAAGTGGCACCGGGGAGCTGTTTTTT. This gives the protein CASRRPGLSGTGELFF. This sequence joins TRBV11-2 and TRBJ2-2, with 7 bases identical to TRBD2. The CDR3 extends over 16 amino acids. J was trimmed by 4 bases and V by 6 bases; bases with no gene match: 11. Germline CDR1 reads SGHAT; CDR2 reads FQNNGV.

V usage is TRBV9 and J usage is TRBJ2-7; TRBD2 agrees at 12 bases. Germline values: CDR1 SGDLS, CDR2 YYNGEE. After removal of 2 bases from V and 7 bases from J, the junction contained 7 bases not matched to a gene. The CDR3 extends over 15 amino acids. CDR3 nucleotides: TGTGCCAGCAGCGTCGAGACTAGCGGGAGAGTTGAGCAGTACTTC. Translation gives CASSVETSGRVEQYF. The variable domain in full, with the rest retrieved from reference TRBV9 and TRBJ2-7, is DSGVTQTPKHLITATGQRVTLRCSPRSGDLSVYWYQQSLDQGLQFLIQYYNGEERAKGNILERFSAQQFPDLHSELNLSSLELGDSALYFCASSVETSGRVEQYFGPGTRLTVT.

This clone was detected once. The chain carries TRBV4-1 and TRBJ1-5, with 9 bases identical to TRBD1. Trimming removed 1 base from V and 7 bases from J; junction bases left unmatched: 5. The length of the CDR3 is 15 residues. CDR1 MGHRA and CDR2 YSYEKL come from the germline V gene. The CDR3 sequence: CASSQGQGGVQPQHF. In DNA, the CDR3 is TGCGCCAGCAGCCAAGGACAGGGGGGGGTGCAGCCCCAGCATTTT.

In DNA form, the CDR3 reads TGTGCCAGCAGCAAACCGCCAGCGGGCTGCTCCTACGAGCAGTACTTC. Encoded protein: CASSKPPAGCSYEQYF. This sequence joins TRBV21-1 and TRBJ2-7; whether TRBD2, the table's D call, matches the DNA was not checked. TRBV21-1 is described as a pseudogene. The CDR3 sequence is 16 residues long.

The CDR3 DNA reads as TGTGCCAGCTCACCGGGACCGGGACAGGGCTCCTACGAGCAGTACTTC. Protein product: CASSPGPGQGSYEQYF. The chain uses TRBV18 and TRBJ2-7; TRBD1 matches at 9 bases. The J segment lost 0 bases and the V segment lost 3 bases, leaving 6 bases of the junction unmatched. There are 16 residues in the CDR3. CDR1 and CDR2 (germline): KGHSH, LQKENI.

The chain employs TRBV7-2 and TRBJ2-7, with 10 bases aligning to TRBD1. V lost 4 bases, J lost 2 bases, and 5 bases stayed unmatched. CDR3 length: 15 amino acids. Germline lookup yields CDR1 SGHTA and CDR2 FQGNSA. The CDR3: CASSWGQGLAYEQYF. As DNA, the CDR3 is TGTGCCAGCAGCTGGGGACAGGGGTTAGCCTACGAGCAGTACTTC.

This sequence joins TRBV6-6 and TRBJ1-3; D is unclear. The V and J ends lost 4 bases and 4 bases respectively, with 11 bases between them. Germline V CDR1 and CDR2: MNHNY, SVGAGI (reference sequence). This CDR3 comprises 14 residues. The CDR3 DNA reads TGTGCCAGCAGTTCTTGGACTAGCGGAAACACCATATATTTT. Protein: CASSSWTSGNTIYF.

The chain employs TRBV29-1 and TRBJ1-2; tentative D call: TRBD1 (5 bases). CDR3 length: 12 amino acids. Germline-derived CDR1 and CDR2 are SQVTM and ANQGSEA. V was trimmed by 4 bases and J by 6 bases, leaving 12 bases between them. This CDR3 is CSVVGGGDGYTF. In DNA, the CDR3 is TGCAGCGTTGTGGGGGGAGGCGATGGCTACACCTTC.

CDR3 DNA: TGTGCCAGCAAAGCGACAGGAAGGGGAAACACCATATATTTT. Amino acids: CASKATGRGNTIYF. The rearrangement joins TRBV6-5 to TRBJ1-3, with D tentatively TRBD1 (6 bases). The CDR3 has 14 residues. CDR1 and CDR2 (germline): MNHEY, SVGAGI. Trimming took off 7 bases at V and 4 bases at J, with 14 bases between the two ends.

The rearrangement uses TRBV4-1 and TRBJ2-3; perhaps TRBD2 as D (6 bases). This CDR3 comprises 17 residues. Trimming pared 0 bases from V and 0 bases from J, leaving 13 bases between. Germline V gene data show CDR1 as MGHRA and CDR2 as YSYEKL. The CDR3 DNA reads as TGCGCCAGCAGCCAAGACGCCGGGACTCCTAGCACAGATACGCAGTATTTT. Its protein product is CASSQDAGTPSTDTQYF.

The genes are TRBV19 and TRBJ1-4; a weak D match, TRBD1 (6 bases). The CDR3 has 16 amino acids. V dropped 3 bases and J dropped 3 bases, with 14 bases sitting between them. The germline V gene encodes CDR1 LNHDA and CDR2 SQIVND (reference sequence). CDR3 protein: CASSIWGGISNEKLFF. The CDR3 nucleotides read TGTGCCAGTAGTATTTGGGGGGGCATATCTAATGAAAAACTGTTTTTT.

The CDR3 spells CASSPATAYEQYF. The CDR3 DNA reads as TGTGCCAGCTCACCAGCTACAGCATACGAGCAGTACTTC. The genes are TRBV18 and TRBJ2-7; D gene ambiguous. Trimming took 2 bases from V and 4 from J, leaving 9 bases between them. Germline CDR1 reads KGHSH; CDR2 reads LQKENI. The CDR3 extends over 13 amino acids.

The chain employs TRBV5-1 and TRBJ1-2; TRBD1 matches at 8 bases. The CDR3 consists of 14 residues. CDR1 is SGHRS, CDR2 YFSETQ, per germline. J was trimmed by 4 bases and V by 0 bases; bases with no gene match: 2. The CDR3 sequence: CASSLGQGIYGYTF. CDR3 nucleotide sequence: TGCGCCAGCAGCTTGGGACAGGGGATCTATGGCTACACCTTC.

The J gene is TRBJ1-2, the V gene TRBV25-1; 7 positions agree with TRBD1. V shed 4 bases and J 4 bases; nucleotides not matched to a gene: 6. CDR1 and CDR2 from the germline V gene are MGHDK and SYGVNS. This CDR3 is built from 14 residues. CDR3 region: CASSGKGASYGYTF. DNA for the CDR3: TGTGCCAGCAGTGGGAAGGGGGCGTCCTATGGCTACACCTTC.

The chain employs TRBV29-1 and TRBJ2-7; D is uncertain. The CDR3 totals 11 residues. V was trimmed by 5 bases and J by 7 bases, leaving 12 bases between them. CDR1 is SQVTM and CDR2 is ANQGSEA in the germline V gene. CDR3 DNA sequence: TGCAGCGTTTCTAGAGTGGGTGAGCAGTACTTC. Protein: CSVSRVGEQYF.

This clone has only one observation. The chain employs TRBV5-6 and TRBJ2-7, with 7 bases matching TRBD1. Germline lookup yields CDR1 SGHDT and CDR2 YYEEEE. With V trimmed by 4 bases and J by 3 bases, 10 bases remained unmatched. CDR3 length: 15 amino acids. The DNA of the CDR3 is TGTGCCAGCAGCCCGCCGGGACAGAACCTCTACGAGCAGTACTTC. Its protein product is CASSPPGQNLYEQYF.

This clone was observed a single time. The chain employs TRBV5-8 and TRBJ1-1, with no clear D. Germline CDR1 reads SGHTS; CDR2 reads YDEGEE. There are 18 residues in the CDR3. The ends were cut back, 3 bases at V and 1 base at J, with 22 bases in the middle. DNA of the CDR3: TGTGCCAGCAGCTCCGCCCTGCGGGCAAAGAGGGAGAACACTGAAGCTTTCTTT. This gives the protein CASSSALRAKRENTEAFF. Full variable domain (outside the CDR3, taken from reference TRBV5-8 and TRBJ1-1): EAGVTQSPTHLIKTRGQQATLRCSPISGHTSVYWYQQALGLGLQFLLWYDEGEERNRGNFPPRFSGRQFPNYSSELNVNALELEDSALYLCASSSALRAKRENTEAFFGQGTRLTVV.

This chain uses TRBV7-2 with TRBJ1-2, with D possibly matching TRBD1 (5 bases). The CDR3 is 14 amino acids. Germline V lookup: CDR1 SGHTA, CDR2 FQGNSA. V was trimmed by 2 bases and J by 2 bases, leaving 9 bases between them. The CDR3 region has the DNA TGTGCCAGCAGCTTACGCGGGACGAACTATGGCTACACCTTC. Protein: CASSLRGTNYGYTF.

This clone came up once. The chain links TRBV19 to TRBJ1-2, with TRBD1 matching 8 bases. The ends lost 5 bases at V and 8 bases at J; junction bases unmatched: 7. CDR3 size: 13 residues. Germline assignment: CDR1 LNHDA and CDR2 SQIVND (reference sequence). CDR3 in amino acids: CASSPQGAEGYTF. The CDR3 DNA reads as TGTGCCAGTAGTCCCCAGGGGGCGGAGGGCTACACCTTC.

This CDR3 reads CASREGGGNQPQHF. CDR3 bases: TGCGCCAGCCGCGAGGGGGGGGGCAATCAGCCCCAGCATTTT. This chain connects TRBV5-1 to TRBJ1-5, with D perhaps matching TRBD1 (6 bases). Trimming removed 7 bases from V and 2 bases from J, with 13 bases in between. Germline V gene sequence: CDR1 SGHRS, CDR2 YFSETQ. This CDR3 is built from 14 residues.

The chain uses TRBV19 and TRBJ1-1; 8 nucleotides agree with TRBD1. J gave up 2 bases and V 5 bases, and 13 bases lay outside the gene matches. The V gene's germline CDR1 is LNHDA and CDR2 SQIVND (reference sequence). CDR3 size: 17 residues. CDR3 amino acids: CASSQIYSGGFNTEAFF. DNA for the CDR3: TGTGCCAGTAGTCAAATTTATTCAGGGGGCTTCAACACTGAAGCTTTCTTT. Drawing the rest from reference TRBV19 and TRBJ1-1, the complete variable domain is DGGITQSPKYLFRKEGQNVTLSCEQNLNHDAMYWYRQDPGQGLRLIYYSQIVNDFQKGDIAEGYSVSREKKESFPLTVTSAQKNPTAFYLCASSQIYSGGFNTEAFFGQGTRLTVV.

V gene TRBV19 combines with J gene TRBJ2-7; 7 bases line up with TRBD1. CDR1 and CDR2 (germline): LNHDA, SQIVND (reference sequence). CDR3 length: 15 residues. The ends lost 5 bases at V and 5 bases at J; junction bases unmatched: 12. The chain's CDR3 is CASSEIPTGYNEQYF. Written as DNA, the CDR3 is TGTGCCAGTAGTGAAATACCGACAGGGTACAACGAGCAGTACTTC.

The chain recombines TRBV5-5 with TRBJ2-5; TRBD2 is a possible D gene (6 bases). V was trimmed by 6 bases and J by 2 bases, leaving 14 bases between them. The CDR3 is 14 amino acids. Germline-derived CDR1 and CDR2 are SGHKS and YYEKEE (reference sequence). The CDR3 region is CASNPGRGQETQYF. The CDR3, as DNA: TGTGCCAGCAACCCCGGGCGGGGTCAAGAGACCCAGTACTTC.